The clone carrying this T cell receptor (beta chain) was counted a few times. No antigen is known for it. TCRdb keeps only in-frame clones here, not all; method: immunoSEQ multiplex PCR. This table has about 62,000 clones, around 79% appearing once. Autoimmune disease history or systemic immunosuppression disqualified patients. These data originate in a study of OX40 agonist ivuxolimab in advanced cancers. In germline, CDR1 is PRHDT, CDR2 FYEKMQ (reference sequence). V was clipped by 5 bases and J by 4 bases, with 14 bases between them. This CDR3 has 14 residues. Study-wide findings and caveats: In a subset of nonresponders, normalized T-cell clonal expansion was also low.

This clonotype was obtained from an adult with an advanced solid tumor such as melanoma, head and neck, liver or kidney cancer. The V call is TRBV13, the J call TRBJ2-5; no clear D. The material sequenced was CD4+ or CD8+ T cells sorted from blood, taken in a trial of the OX40 agonist ivuxolimab. In nucleotides, the CDR3 is TGTGCCAGCAGCGTCCGGACCTCGCGAGAGACCCAGTACTTC. Translating gives CASSVRTSRETQYF.